Ten or more counts support the clone carrying this T cell receptor (beta chain). Antigen unknown. It was through 5'RACE template switching that TCR cDNA was made, with a universal primer site and UMIs added. Using its own MiXCR run on the 5' RACE reads, TCRdb lists one record per CDR3 protein. The sample consists of about 220,000 distinct CDR3 sequences, about 3% of them appearing once. This record comes from a study of T cells after yellow fever vaccination. General study findings and limits: The bulk population could contribute abundant contaminating clonotypes to FACS-sorted repertoires. Peaking faster, on day 5 versus 15, the secondary response was nonetheless weaker. Post-booster reappearance was seen for most primary-vaccination clones (96% CD4, around 88% CD8).

The germline gives CDR1 DFQATT, CDR2 SNEGSKA (reference sequence). Trimming pared 2 bases from V and 5 bases from J, leaving 16 bases between. The CDR3 is made up of 16 amino acids. The TCR comes from a man between 18 and 29 years old who received the YFV17D yellow fever vaccine. Specimen: CD4+ T cells sorted from PBMCs, collected 10 days after the yellow fever booster vaccination. The rearrangement uses TRBV20-1 and TRBJ1-6, with D possibly being TRBD1 (6 bases). CDR3 protein: CSARRGSGQNNSPLHF. CDR3 nucleotide sequence: TGCAGTGCTAGAAGGGGGTCAGGGCAGAATAATTCACCCCTCCACTTT.